A single sample is the source of the 13 T cell receptor beta chains below, sequenced in a study of PD-1 blockade in classical Hodgkin lymphoma. All patients relapsed after autologous stem cell transplantation, and brentuximab vedotin exposure varied. Assay used: immunoSEQ multiplex PCR; TCRdb lists only in-frame clones, some missing. The sample yields approximately 19,000 clones, more than 60% seen once. Sequencing was performed on peripheral blood mononuclear cells (PBMCs), taken before the second cycle of nivolumab. The receptors originated from a human donor with classical Hodgkin lymphoma.

This clone has a handful of counts. The chain joins TRBV6-6 to TRBJ2-7, with TRBD1 identical over 9 bases. The CDR3 contains 14 residues. V shed 4 bases and J 2 bases; nucleotides not matched to a gene: 3. Germline V gene sequence: CDR1 MNHNY, CDR2 SVGAGI (reference sequence). In nucleotides, the CDR3 is TGTGCCAGCAGTTCCGGGACAGGGACCTACGAGCAGTACTTC. Residues: CASSSGTGTYEQYF.

This clone has more than one count but fewer than ten. The chain is built from TRBV18 and TRBJ2-1; tentative D call: TRBD2 (5 bases). The CDR3 length is 14 residues. The V end was cut by 3 bases, the J end by 0 bases, with 6 bases between. The germline gives CDR1 KGHSH, CDR2 LQKENI. CDR3: CASSPRDSYNEQFF. CDR3 coding DNA: TGTGCCAGCTCACCTCGGGACTCCTACAATGAGCAGTTCTTC.

This chain links TRBV29-1 with TRBJ1-2; possibly TRBD1 for D (5 bases). Between the trimmed V and J ends, which lost 4 bases and 6 bases, there was a span of 9 bases. Germline V gene sequence: CDR1 SQVTM, CDR2 ANQGSEA. The CDR3 covers 11 residues. The CDR3 region has the DNA TGCAGCGTTGGGCAGGGAGATGGCTACACCTTC. The encoded protein is CSVGQGDGYTF.

The chain recombines TRBV30 with TRBJ2-7, with 7 bases lining up with TRBD2. The CDR3 contains 13 residues. The junction had 2 bases not matched to a gene; V was cut back by 3 bases and J by 0 bases. The germline gives CDR1 GTSNPN, CDR2 SVGIG (reference sequence). The CDR3 reads CAWRGGSSYEQYF. CDR3 nucleotides: TGTGCCTGGAGGGGCGGGAGCTCCTACGAGCAGTACTTC.

This clone has only a few counts. The chain joins TRBV6-6 to TRBJ2-5; possibly TRBD2 for D (6 bases). Germline V CDR1 and CDR2: MNHNY, SVGAGI (reference sequence). The germline V and J ends were trimmed by 7 bases and 4 bases, with 10 bases remaining between them. The CDR3 has 12 residues. CDR3 bases: TGTGCCAGCACCCCCGGGAGAGAGACCCAGTACTTC. It encodes CASTPGRETQYF.

This clone was recorded a few times. J is TRBJ1-5 and V is TRBV6-1, with 7 bases that match TRBD1. Germline CDR1 and CDR2: MNHNS and SASEGT. This CDR3 has 14 amino acids. V was clipped by 11 bases and J by 2 bases; unmatched bases: 9. The CDR3: CASAHQGGNQPQHF. In DNA form, the CDR3 reads TGTGCCTCAGCTCATCAGGGGGGCAATCAGCCCCAGCATTTT.

The table lists this clone with a few counts. This chain joins TRBV5-1 and TRBJ1-5; a weak D match, TRBD1 (5 bases). Germline V gene sequence: CDR1 SGHRS, CDR2 YFSETQ. This CDR3 contains 15 residues. The ends were cut back, 1 base at V and 4 bases at J, with 12 bases in the middle. CDR3 sequence reads: CASSLSGGTNQPQHF. The DNA for the CDR3 is TGCGCCAGCAGCTTGTCGGGCGGGACGAATCAGCCCCAGCATTTT.

The chain combines TRBV29-1 with TRBJ2-1; 8 nucleotides agree with TRBD1. Unmatched junction bases numbered 7, after V lost 6 bases and J lost 6 bases. CDR1 is SQVTM and CDR2 is ANQGSEA in the germline V gene. The CDR3 is 13 residues long. The DNA of the CDR3 is TGCAGCGTCGCAGGGGGCGTTAGCAATGAGCAGTTCTTC. It specifies CSVAGGVSNEQFF.

This clone was seen a few times. The gene calls are TRBV2 and TRBJ1-5, with D hard to call. Trimming took off 5 bases at V and 4 bases at J, with 9 bases between the two ends. This CDR3 is built from 13 residues. CDR1 SNHLY and CDR2 FYNNEI come from the germline V gene. CDR3 protein: CASSHDGNQPQHF. In DNA, the CDR3 is TGTGCCAGCAGTCACGACGGGAATCAGCCCCAGCATTTT.

V usage is TRBV14 and J usage is TRBJ2-7, with 8 bases matching TRBD2. The CDR3 has 14 amino acids. Germline-derived CDR1 and CDR2 are SGHDN and FVKESK. V dropped 7 bases and J dropped 2; count of bases not matched to a gene: 7. The chain's CDR3 is CASNPTSAAYEQYF. As DNA, the CDR3 is TGTGCCAGCAACCCGACTAGCGCAGCCTACGAGCAGTACTTC.

The chain combines TRBV6-1 with TRBJ1-2; a possible D gene is TRBD1 (6 bases). Trimming stripped 2 bases from V and 8 bases from J, with 21 bases between. The CDR3 has 16 amino acids. CDR1 is MNHNS, CDR2 SASEGT, per germline. CDR3 nucleotide sequence: TGTGCCAGCAGTGAATGGAACACGGGGGACACCGAGGGCTACACCTTC. As protein: CASSEWNTGDTEGYTF.

The chain is built from TRBV5-6 and TRBJ2-2; 7 nucleotides agree with TRBD1. Unmatched junction bases numbered 3, after V lost 5 bases and J lost 5 bases. This CDR3 has 13 amino acids. Germline V gives CDR1 SGHDT, CDR2 YYEEEE. CDR3 bases: TGTGCCAGCAGTCCCAGGGGGACCGGGGAGCTGTTTTTT. Protein product: CASSPRGTGELFF.

The rearrangement links TRBV6-5 to TRBJ1-2; a weak D match, TRBD1 (6 bases). This CDR3 region has 13 residues. The V gene's germline CDR1 is MNHEY and CDR2 SVGAGI. V lost 1 base to trimming and J lost 8 bases, with 11 bases between them. The CDR3 is CASSYWAGEGYTF. The CDR3 coding sequence is TGTGCCAGCAGTTACTGGGCAGGGGAAGGCTACACCTTC.